This T cell receptor (beta chain) derives from a study of T cell responses to AZD1222 COVID-19 vaccine. Overall study results and limits: It was only after the peak T cell response that any repertoires were sampled.

This clone came up a few times. Its target is unknown. Second-dose schedules of about 4 or about 12 weeks were combined. Some clones are missing from TCRdb's copy, which holds only in-frame ones; the method was immunoSEQ multiplex PCR. The sample has about 140,000 clones, more than 70% seen once. CDR3 length: 10 amino acids. This clonotype was sampled from an adult who received the AZD1222 COVID-19 vaccine. This specimen consisted of peripheral blood, obtained 28 days after the second AZD1222 dose. The chain has TRBV21-1 and TRBJ1-5. TRBV21-1 is tagged as a pseudogene. As DNA, the CDR3 is TGTGCCAGCAGCAATCAGCCCCAGCATTTT. This translates into CASSNQPQHF.